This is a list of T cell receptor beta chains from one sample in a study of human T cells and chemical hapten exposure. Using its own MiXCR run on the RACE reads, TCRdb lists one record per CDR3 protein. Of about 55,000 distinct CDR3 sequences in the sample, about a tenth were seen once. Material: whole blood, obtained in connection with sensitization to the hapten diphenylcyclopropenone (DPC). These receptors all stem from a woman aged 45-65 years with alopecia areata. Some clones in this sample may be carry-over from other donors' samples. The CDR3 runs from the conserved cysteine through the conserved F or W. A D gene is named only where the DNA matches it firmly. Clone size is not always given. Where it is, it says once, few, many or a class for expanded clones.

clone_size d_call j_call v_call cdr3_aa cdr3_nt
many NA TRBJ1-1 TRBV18 CASSPLAIGLNTEAFF TGTGCCAGCTCACCACTCGCGATTGGGCTGAACACTGAAGCTTTCTTT
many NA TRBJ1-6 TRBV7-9 CASSLEDNSPLHF TGTGCCAGCAGCTTAGAAGATAATTCACCCCTCCACTTT
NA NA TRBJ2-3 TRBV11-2 CASSLLLGVTDTQYF TGTGCCAGCAGTCTCCTCTTGGGTGTCACAGATACGCAGTATTTT
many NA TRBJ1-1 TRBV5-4 CASSLYGQGRMDTEAFF TGTGCCAGCAGCTTATACGGACAAGGAAGGATGGACACTGAAGCTTTCTTT
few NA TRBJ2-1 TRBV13 CASSLGTDQVEQFF TGTGCCAGCAGCTTAGGGACGGATCAAGTTGAGCAGTTCTTC
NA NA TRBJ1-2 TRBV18 CASSLESGYGYTF TGTGCCAGCTCACTGGAGAGTGGCTATGGCTACACCTTC
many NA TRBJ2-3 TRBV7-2 CASSFFGTDTQYF TGTGCCAGCAGCTTCTTCGGGACAGATACGCAGTATTTT
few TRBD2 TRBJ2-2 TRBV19 CATYGLGHQSGELFF TGTGCCACTTACGGACTAGGACATCAATCCGGGGAGCTGTTTTTT
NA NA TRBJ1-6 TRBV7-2 CASSLERARSLLF TGTGCCAGCAGCTTAGAGCGGGCACGGTCCCTTCTCTTT
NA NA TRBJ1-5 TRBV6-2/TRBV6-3 CASSPINRDQPQHF TGTGCCAGCAGCCCCATAAATCGGGATCAGCCCCAGCATTTT
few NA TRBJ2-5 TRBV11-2 CASSPTTSQETQYF TGTGCCAGCAGCCCCACCACCTCCCAAGAGACCCAGTACTTC